This T cell receptor beta chain was recorded in a study of T cells after yellow fever vaccination. About this clonotype: Its specificity is not known.

From the 5' RACE reads, TCRdb called clonotypes with MiXCR, one entry per CDR3 protein. The sample carries approximately 250,000 distinct CDR3 sequences, roughly 5% recorded once. Study-level results: Some clonotypes were seen in both the CD4 and the CD8 compartments. These made up a small share and likely arose from convergent recombination.

V lost 3 bases and J 13 bases, leaving 12 bases between the germline ends. The CDR3 sequence is 11 residues long. Looked up from germline, CDR1 is SNHLY and CDR2 is FYNNEI. Sequencing was performed on CD4+ T cells sorted from PBMCs, taken on the day of the yellow fever booster vaccination. This TCR was recovered from a young man who received the YFV17D yellow fever vaccine. J is TRBJ2-5 and V is TRBV2; no definite D call. The CDR3 spells CASSELRRPYF. CDR3 in DNA: TGTGCCAGCAGTGAGTTGAGAAGGCCGTACTTC.